Each of the 5 T cell receptor beta chains below was sequenced from the same sample in a study of blood T cell repertoires in COVID-19. Assay used: immunoSEQ multiplex PCR; TCRdb lists only in-frame clones, some missing. The sample has over 130,000 clones, approximately 88% seen once. Sequencing was carried out using peripheral blood. All receptors come from a man in his sixties with active or convalescent COVID-19.

The chain is built from TRBV28 and TRBJ2-7; 8 bases agree with TRBD1. The CDR3 is 16 amino acids. Germline lookup yields CDR1 MDHEN and CDR2 SYDVKM. V trimming: 4 bases; J trimming: 3 bases; junction bases outside the gene matches: 11. The CDR3 here is CASSSARQGNIYEQYF. The CDR3 DNA is TGTGCCAGCAGTTCCGCCCGACAGGGGAATATCTACGAGCAGTACTTC. The full variable domain, in which reference TRBV28 and TRBJ2-7 provide the parts outside the CDR3, is DVKVTQSSRYLVKRTGEKVFLECVQDMDHENMFWYRQDPGLGLRLIYFSYDVKMKEKGDIPEGYSVSREKKERFSLILESASTNQTSMYLCASSSARQGNIYEQYFGPGTRLTVT.

The V call is TRBV27, the J call TRBJ2-7; possible D gene TRBD2, 6 bases. V lost 5 bases, J lost 7 bases, and 21 bases lay in between. The germline CDR1 and CDR2 sequences are MNHEY and SMNVEV (reference sequence). The CDR3 has 15 residues. CDR3 amino acids: CASSPRGGGIREQYF. CDR3 nucleotides: TGTGCCAGCAGTCCACGCGGTGGGGGGATTAGGGAGCAGTACTTC.

The genes are TRBV30 and TRBJ1-5, with no clear D. Germline V gene sequence: CDR1 GTSNPN, CDR2 SVGIG (reference sequence). The CDR3 runs 14 residues. Trimming cost V 1 base and J 0 bases, with 7 bases left between them. Here the CDR3 reads CAWSGASSNQPQHF. CDR3 DNA: TGTGCCTGGAGTGGGGCCAGTAGCAATCAGCCCCAGCATTTT. Full variable domain (remainder filled in from reference TRBV30 and TRBJ1-5): SQTIHQWPATLVQPVGSPLSLECTVEGTSNPNLYWYRQAAGRGLQLLFYSVGIGQISSEVPQNLSASRPQDRQFILSSKKLLLSDSGFYLCAWSGASSNQPQHFGDGTRLSIL.

This clone was seen a few times. V usage is TRBV25-1 and J usage is TRBJ1-2; 8 nucleotides align to TRBD1. With V trimmed by 6 bases and J by 5 bases, 5 bases remained unmatched. CDR1 MGHDK and CDR2 SYGVNS come from the germline V gene. The CDR3 runs to 13 residues. The CDR3 region has the DNA TGTGCCAGCAGGAAGACAGGGGAATATGGCTACACCTTC. Translated: CASRKTGEYGYTF.

The V and J genes are TRBV11-2 and TRBJ2-1; 10 bases map to TRBD2. The length of the CDR3 is 16 residues. Germline V gene lookup returns CDR1 SGHAT and CDR2 FQNNGV. With V trimmed by 7 bases and J by 3 bases, 9 bases remained unmatched. The CDR3 protein is CASNPSGRGDYNEQFF. Here the CDR3 DNA reads TGTGCCAGCAACCCTAGCGGGAGAGGGGACTACAATGAGCAGTTCTTC.